Below, 9 T cell receptor beta chains from the same sample are listed, as sequenced in a study of blood T cell repertoires in COVID-19. Some clones are missing from TCRdb's copy, which holds only in-frame ones; the method was immunoSEQ multiplex PCR. This table holds roughly 150,000 clones, roughly 86% found once. The specimen sequenced was peripheral blood. These receptor sequences come from a human donor in a cohort sampled during active COVID-19.

This sequence joins TRBV5-1 and TRBJ2-3; 8 bases line up with TRBD2. Germline V gene data show CDR1 as SGHRS and CDR2 as YFSETQ. J gave up 1 base and V 9 bases, and 10 bases lay outside the gene matches. The CDR3 runs 15 residues. The CDR3 is CATSSGTRGTDTQYF. For the CDR3, the DNA is TGCGCCACCTCATCCGGGACTAGAGGCACAGATACGCAGTATTTT.

V gene TRBV2 combines with J gene TRBJ1-2, with D possibly being TRBD1 (5 bases). Germline assignment: CDR1 SNHLY and CDR2 FYNNEI. V lost 6 bases and J 7 bases, leaving 12 bases between the germline ends. The CDR3 has 12 amino acids. The CDR3, as DNA: TGTGCCAGCAGCCTCGACAGTTTTGGCTACACCTTC. This gives the protein CASSLDSFGYTF.

V and J are TRBV18 and TRBJ2-7; D is uncertain. CDR1 is KGHSH, CDR2 LQKENI, per germline. V was clipped by 1 base and J by 5 bases, with 9 bases between them. The CDR3 spans 13 residues. The CDR3 coding sequence is TGTGCCAGCTCACCACGGCAGTCCCACGAGCAGTACTTC. It yields the protein CASSPRQSHEQYF.

This clone has only one observation. The rearrangement uses TRBV18 and TRBJ2-1, with TRBD2 matching 8 bases. The CDR3 is made up of 18 amino acids. Germline values: CDR1 KGHSH, CDR2 LQKENI. Losses at the gene ends were 6 bases for V and 4 bases for J; bases not matched to a gene: 17. DNA of the CDR3: TGTGCCAGCTCCGTGGGCTCCGGGACTAGAGGGCCATACAATGAGCAGTTCTTC. It codes for CASSVGSGTRGPYNEQFF.

The rearrangement joins TRBV11-2 to TRBJ1-2, with 8 nucleotides matching TRBD1. Germline assignment: CDR1 SGHAT and CDR2 FQNNGV. The CDR3 spans 14 residues. After removal of 5 bases from V and 7 bases from J, the junction contained 9 bases not matched to a gene. The CDR3 DNA reads TGTGCCAGCAGCACCTTGACAGGGGATTTTGGCTACACCTTC. The encoded protein is CASSTLTGDFGYTF.

CDR3 region: CASSLRASGANVLTF. In DNA form, the CDR3 reads TGTGCCAGCAGCTTGAGAGCTTCAGGGGCCAACGTCCTGACTTTC. The chain is built from TRBV5-6 and TRBJ2-6; D remains ambiguous. This CDR3 is built from 15 residues. Per germline, CDR1 SGHDT and CDR2 YYEEEE. Trimming stripped 1 base from V and 4 bases from J, with 9 bases between.

V gene TRBV7-9 combines with J gene TRBJ2-1, with a tentative D call TRBD2 (5 bases). This CDR3 comprises 11 residues. The V gene lost 5 bases and the J gene lost 12 bases, with 11 bases spanning the gap. The germline V gene encodes CDR1 SEHNR and CDR2 FQNEAQ (reference sequence). CDR3 amino acids: CASSPDFSQFF. CDR3 in DNA: TGTGCCAGCAGCCCGGACTTTTCGCAGTTCTTC.

The chain joins TRBV19 to TRBJ1-4; D is perhaps TRBD1 (5 bases). Per the germline V gene, CDR1 is LNHDA and CDR2 is SQIVND (reference sequence). V lost 6 bases and J 2 bases, leaving 13 bases between the germline ends. The CDR3 extends over 15 amino acids. CDR3 in amino acids: CASSHLGGTNEKLFF. CDR3 DNA sequence: TGTGCCAGTAGCCATCTGGGGGGGACTAATGAAAAACTGTTTTTT.

This sequence joins TRBV28 and TRBJ1-5; D unclear. Per the germline V gene, CDR1 is MDHEN and CDR2 is SYDVKM. V was pared by 1 base and J by 6 bases, with 4 bases between. The CDR3 runs to 12 residues. Here the CDR3 DNA reads TGTGCCAGCAGTTTATTAGCTCAGCCCCAGCATTTT. Translating gives CASSLLAQPQHF. The full variable domain, in which reference TRBV28 and TRBJ1-5 provide the parts outside the CDR3, is DVKVTQSSRYLVKRTGEKVFLECVQDMDHENMFWYRQDPGLGLRLIYFSYDVKMKEKGDIPEGYSVSREKKERFSLILESASTNQTSMYLCASSLLAQPQHFGDGTRLSIL.